This T cell receptor beta chain derives from a study of CD8+ T cells in alopecia areata. V lost 3 bases, J lost 2 bases, and 8 bases lay in between. This CDR3 contains 13 residues. Germline CDR1 and CDR2: SGDLS and YYNGEE. cDNA prepared by RNA extraction and subsequent reverse transcription served as the template for sequencing. TCRdb's table, derived via immunoSEQ multiplex PCR, lists solely in-frame clones and lacks some. Counted here are 140,000 to 150,000 clones, about 60% occurring once; the ten biggest clones make up around 6.6%. The clonotype originates from a human donor with alopecia areata. This chain connects TRBV9 to TRBJ2-5, with D perhaps matching TRBD1 (5 bases). This specimen consisted of CD4+ T cells sorted from blood, obtained at week 0. The CDR3 here is CASSAGPQETQYF. The CDR3 DNA reads TGTGCCAGCAGCGCAGGGCCTCAAGAGACCCAGTACTTC.